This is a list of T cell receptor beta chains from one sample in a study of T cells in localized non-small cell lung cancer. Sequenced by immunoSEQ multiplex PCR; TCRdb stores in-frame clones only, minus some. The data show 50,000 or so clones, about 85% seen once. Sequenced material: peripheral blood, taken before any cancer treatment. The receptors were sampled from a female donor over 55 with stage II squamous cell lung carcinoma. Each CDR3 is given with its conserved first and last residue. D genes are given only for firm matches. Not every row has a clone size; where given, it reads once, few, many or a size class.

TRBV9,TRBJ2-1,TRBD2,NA,TGTGCCAGCAGCGCGGGGCTGATAGCGGGGGATGAGCAGTTCTTC,CASSAGLIAGDEQFF
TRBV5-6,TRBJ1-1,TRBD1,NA,TGTGCCAGCATCGGACAGGGTCAGGGACTGAACACTGAAGCTTTCTTT,CASIGQGQGLNTEAFF
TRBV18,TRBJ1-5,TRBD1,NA,TGTGCCAGCTCGCGTACAGGGGGGAGTCAGCCCCAGCATTTT,CASSRTGGSQPQHF
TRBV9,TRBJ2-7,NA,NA,TGTGCCAGCAGCGTAGGGAACAGACGGTACGAGCAGTACTTC,CASSVGNRRYEQYF
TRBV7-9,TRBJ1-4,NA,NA,TGTGCCAGCAGCCTACAGGGCCAGGTACTGTTTTTT,CASSLQGQVLFF
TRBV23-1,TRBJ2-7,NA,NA,TGCGCCAGCAGTCAATCTTGGGGGACCGAGAGCTCCTACGAGCAGTACTTC,CASSQSWGTESSYEQYF
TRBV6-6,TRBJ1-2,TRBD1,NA,TGTGCCAGCAGTTACCAACAGGGGAACTATGGCTACACCTTC,CASSYQQGNYGYTF
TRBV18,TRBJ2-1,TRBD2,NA,TGTGCCAGCTCACGAGAGAGCGGGGTCTCGGAGCAGTTCTTC,CASSRESGVSEQFF
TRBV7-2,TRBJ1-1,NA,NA,TGTGCCAGCAGCTTAGGAGGGCTTAGTTGGGCTTTCTTT,CASSLGGLSWAFF
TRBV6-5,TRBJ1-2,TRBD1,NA,TGTGCCAGCAGTTACTCTAACAGGGGAGGCTATGGCTACACCTTC,CASSYSNRGGYGYTF
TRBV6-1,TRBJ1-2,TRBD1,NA,TGTGCCAGCACCCCGACAGGGTCTCATGGCTACACCTTC,CASTPTGSHGYTF
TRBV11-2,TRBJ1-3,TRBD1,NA,TGTGCCAGCAGCTTATACACAGGGGGCTCTGGAAACACCATATATTTT,CASSLYTGGSGNTIYF
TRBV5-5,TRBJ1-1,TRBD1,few,TGTGCCAGCCTTCCTAGGGGGCACGGGACTGAAGCTTTCTTT,CASLPRGHGTEAFF
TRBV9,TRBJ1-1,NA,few,TGTGCCAGCAGCTCGCCGGGGAGCACTGAAGCTTTCTTT,CASSSPGSTEAFF
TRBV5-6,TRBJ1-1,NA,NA,TGTGCCAGCAGCTTGGGTGGAGTCGGTAAGGGTGAAGCTTTCTTT,CASSLGGVGKGEAFF
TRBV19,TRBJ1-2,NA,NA,TGTGCCAGTAGTATGGGGGGCAGGGGCTACACCTTC,CASSMGGRGYTF
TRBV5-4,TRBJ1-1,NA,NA,TGTGCCAGCAGCACGATGGGGGGGCCAGGCACTGAAGCTTTCTTT,CASSTMGGPGTEAFF
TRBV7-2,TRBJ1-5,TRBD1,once,TGTGCCAGCAGCCCACGTGGGACAGGAGTCGGTCAGCCCCAGCATTTT,CASSPRGTGVGQPQHF
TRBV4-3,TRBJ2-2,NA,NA,TGCGCCAGCAGCCAAGATCCCACGGTCGGGGAGCTGTTTTTT,CASSQDPTVGELFF
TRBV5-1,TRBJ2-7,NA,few,TGCGCCAGCAGCTTGGAGGGGAGATACGAGCAGTACTTC,CASSLEGRYEQYF
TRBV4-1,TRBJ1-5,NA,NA,TGCGCCAGCAGCCAAGCCCTAGATCAACCCCAGCATTTT,CASSQALDQPQHF
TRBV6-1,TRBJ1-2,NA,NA,TGTGCCAGCAGTGATTCGACCCCCTGGGATGGCTACACCTTC,CASSDSTPWDGYTF
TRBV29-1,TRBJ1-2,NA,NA,TGCAGCGTTGAAGAGTCCAGGGGCGTTGGGGGCTACACCTTC,CSVEESRGVGGYTF
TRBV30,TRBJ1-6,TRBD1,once,TGTGCCTGGGGGACAGGGAGGGGTTCACCCCTCCACTTT,CAWGTGRGSPLHF